Shown below are 15 T cell receptor beta chains from a single sample sequenced in a study of blood T cells in healthy people across ages. Primed by a sample-barcoded 5' primer and a J-beta primer mix, a second PCR proceeded for 7 to 11 cycles. TCRdb ran MiXCR on the 5' RACE reads and lists one entry per CDR3 protein. This table holds over 1,500,000 distinct CDR3 sequences, around 50% found once. Sequenced: blood. These receptors were taken from a woman aged 35 to 49 in good health.

A remark on this clonotype: At one end the junction does not follow the germline gene, possibly because of a read error. The chain combines TRBV29-1 with TRBJ1-2, with D tentatively TRBD1 (6 bases). CDR1 and CDR2 from the germline V gene are SQVTM and ANQGSEA. The CDR3 has 13 amino acids. DNA of the CDR3: TGTAGCGTGGGGCCGGGGGCGTCATATGGCTACACCTTC. Its translation: CSVGPGASYGYTF.

Details on this clonotype: A read error may produce the germline difference seen at one junction end. The chain links TRBV5-1 to TRBJ1-2; unclear D gene. The CDR3 is 13 residues long. CDR1 is SGHRS, CDR2 YFSETQ, per germline. The CDR3 here is CATKDANNCGYTF. CDR3 nucleotide sequence: TGCGCCACTAAGGACGCAAATAACTGTGGCTACACCTTC.

This clonotype came up a few times. This chain connects TRBV10-3 to TRBJ2-7; D is ambiguous. Germline values: CDR1 ENHRY, CDR2 SYGVKD. Trimming cost V 9 bases and J 6 bases, with 21 bases left between them. The length of the CDR3 is 14 residues. CDR3 loop: CAIYTDRDGVEQYF. CDR3 in DNA: TGTGCCATATACACGGATCGTGATGGGGTCGAGCAGTACTTC.

This clonotype has a handful of counts. V gene TRBV13 combines with J gene TRBJ1-4; D is ambiguous. Germline V gene lookup returns CDR1 PRHDT and CDR2 FYEKMQ (reference sequence). This CDR3 is 14 amino acids long. Trimming pared 2 bases from V and 5 bases from J, leaving 9 bases between. The CDR3 DNA reads TGTGCCAGCAGCTTAAGAACAGCAAATGAAAAACTGTTTTTT. This sequence encodes CASSLRTANEKLFF.

This clonotype came up a few times. The chain combines TRBV18 with TRBJ1-5; 7 nucleotides match TRBD1. The length of the CDR3 is 16 residues. J was trimmed by 3 bases and V by 3 bases; bases with no gene match: 8. Germline V CDR1 and CDR2: KGHSH, LQKENI. The CDR3 loop reads CASSPFRDRDNQPQHF. The CDR3 bases are TGTGCCAGCTCACCGTTCCGGGACAGAGACAATCAGCCCCAGCATTTT.

The CDR3 DNA follows: TGTGCCAGCAGCCTTCAGTACGGGACCCAGCGCGGGGATACGCAGTATTTT. Encoded protein: CASSLQYGTQRGDTQYF. The rearrangement links TRBV3-1 to TRBJ2-3; tentatively, D is TRBD1 or TRBD2 (5 bases each). Between the trimmed V and J ends, which lost 4 bases and 6 bases, there was a span of 23 bases. The germline V gene has CDR1 LGHDT and CDR2 YNNKEL (reference sequence). The CDR3 sequence is 17 residues long.

There are many counts of this clonotype. The chain combines TRBV20-1 with TRBJ2-3, with a possible D match to TRBD2 (6 bases). The CDR3 length is 15 residues. The germline V gene encodes CDR1 DFQATT and CDR2 SNEGSKA (reference sequence). V gave up 1 base and J gave up 9 bases, with 20 bases separating them. For the CDR3, the DNA is TGCAGTGCTAGAGGGCCTAGCGCCCTCTCGGGAACGCAGTATTTT. Amino acids: CSARGPSALSGTQYF.

This chain connects TRBV20-1 to TRBJ2-1; D is possibly TRBD2 (5 bases). Trimming stripped 6 bases from V and 0 bases from J, with 18 bases between. The germline CDR1 and CDR2 sequences are DFQATT and SNEGSKA (reference sequence). There are 16 residues in the CDR3. In DNA, the CDR3 is TGCAGTGCCCCTATAGTTGGTGGAGGCTCCTACAATGAGCAGTTCTTC. This codes for CSAPIVGGGSYNEQFF.

This clonotype occurred a few times. This chain joins TRBV5-1 and TRBJ2-2; D possibly matches TRBD1 or TRBD2 (6 bases each). CDR1 and CDR2 from the germline V gene are SGHRS and YFSETQ. The CDR3 runs to 16 residues. V gave up 6 bases and J gave up 0 bases, with 15 bases separating them. The CDR3 DNA is TGCGCCAGCACCCTGGCCGGGGGCGCGAACACCGGGGAGCTGTTTTTT. It is translated as CASTLAGGANTGELFF.

This clonotype was seen more than once but under ten times. The rearrangement links TRBV7-2 to TRBJ2-1; 9 bases fit TRBD2. The germline CDR1 and CDR2 sequences are SGHTA and FQGNSA. V shed 3 bases, J shed 8 bases, and the junction held 5 bases outside the gene matches. This CDR3 is built from 14 residues. The CDR3 DNA sequence: TGTGCCAGCAGCTTCCAGCGGGGGGCCGATGAGCAGTTCTTC. Translating it yields CASSFQRGADEQFF.

The V and J genes are TRBV20-1 and TRBJ2-3, with 13 bases matching TRBD2. Trimming cost V 3 bases and J 2 bases; bases outside gene matches: 5. Germline loops: CDR1 DFQATT, CDR2 SNEGSKA (reference sequence). The CDR3 is made up of 16 amino acids. The CDR3 sequence: CSARAGTSGVTDTQYF. CDR3 DNA sequence: TGCAGTGCTAGGGCGGGGACTAGCGGGGTCACAGATACGCAGTATTTT.

This clonotype has ten or more counts. The chain links TRBV7-9 to TRBJ2-5, with TRBD1 identical over 8 bases. Per the germline V gene, CDR1 is SEHNR and CDR2 is FQNEAQ (reference sequence). J was trimmed by 4 bases and V by 4 bases; bases with no gene match: 2. The CDR3 consists of 13 residues. CDR3: CASSWTGLETQYF. As DNA, the CDR3 is TGTGCCAGCAGCTGGACAGGGTTAGAGACCCAGTACTTC.

The chain is built from TRBV4-3 and TRBJ2-3, with D unclear. V lost 2 bases, J lost 2 bases, and 11 bases lay in between. The CDR3 length is 15 residues. Germline CDR1 LGHNA, CDR2 YSLEER. CDR3: CASSQSDAVTDTQYF. CDR3 coding DNA: TGCGCCAGCAGCCAAAGTGACGCTGTCACAGATACGCAGTATTTT.

The J gene is TRBJ2-5, the V gene TRBV28, with D possibly being TRBD1 or TRBD2 (5 bases each). This CDR3 comprises 16 residues. Per germline, CDR1 MDHEN and CDR2 SYDVKM. Trimming cost V 4 bases and J 0 bases, with 15 bases left between them. In nucleotides, the CDR3 is TGTGCCAGCAGTTCACCGGGGATAGGGGACCAAGAGACCCAGTACTTC. As protein: CASSSPGIGDQETQYF.

At least ten counts were recorded for this clonotype. This rearrangement joins TRBV20-1 to TRBJ2-1; 11 bases are a match to TRBD2. With V trimmed by 3 bases and J by 4 bases, 5 bases remained unmatched. Germline CDR1 DFQATT, CDR2 SNEGSKA (reference sequence). This CDR3 spans 15 amino acids. The CDR3 DNA is TGCAGTGCTAGGGCTAGCGGGGGGACGTACAATGAGCAGTTCTTC. It codes for CSARASGGTYNEQFF.